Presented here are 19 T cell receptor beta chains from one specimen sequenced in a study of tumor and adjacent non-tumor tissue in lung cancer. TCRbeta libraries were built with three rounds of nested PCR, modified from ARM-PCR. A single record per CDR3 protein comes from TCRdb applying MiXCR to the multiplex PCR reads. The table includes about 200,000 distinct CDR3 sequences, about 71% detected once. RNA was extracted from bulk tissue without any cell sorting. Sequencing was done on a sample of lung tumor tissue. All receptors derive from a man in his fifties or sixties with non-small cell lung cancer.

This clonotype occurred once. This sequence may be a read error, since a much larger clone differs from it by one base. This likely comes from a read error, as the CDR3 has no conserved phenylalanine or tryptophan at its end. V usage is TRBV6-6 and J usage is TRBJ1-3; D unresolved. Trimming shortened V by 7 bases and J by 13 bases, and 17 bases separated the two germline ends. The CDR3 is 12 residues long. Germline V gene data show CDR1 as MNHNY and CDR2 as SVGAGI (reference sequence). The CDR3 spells CASTPGPGRIYL. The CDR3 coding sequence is TGTGCCAGCACCCCCGGCCCGGGGAGGATATATTTA.

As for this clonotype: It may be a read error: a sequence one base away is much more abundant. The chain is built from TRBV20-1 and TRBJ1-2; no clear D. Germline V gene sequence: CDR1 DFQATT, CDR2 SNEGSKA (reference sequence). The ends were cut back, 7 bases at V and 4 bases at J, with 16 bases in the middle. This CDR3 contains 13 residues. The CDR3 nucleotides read TGCAGTGTTGGAGCTGGGGAGAGCTATGGCTACACCTTC. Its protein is CSVGAGESYGYTF.

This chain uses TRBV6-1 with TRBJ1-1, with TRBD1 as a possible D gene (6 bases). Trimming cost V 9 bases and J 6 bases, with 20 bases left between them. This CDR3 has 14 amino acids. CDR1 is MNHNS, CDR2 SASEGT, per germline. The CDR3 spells CASRSGHLNSEAFF. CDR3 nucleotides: TGTGCCAGTAGGTCGGGACATCTAAACTCTGAAGCTTTCTTT.

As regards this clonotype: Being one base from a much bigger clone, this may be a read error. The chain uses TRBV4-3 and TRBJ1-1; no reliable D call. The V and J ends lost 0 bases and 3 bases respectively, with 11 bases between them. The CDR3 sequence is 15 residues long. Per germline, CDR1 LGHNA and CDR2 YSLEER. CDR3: CASSQDYPEDTEAFF. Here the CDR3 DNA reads TGCGCCAGCAGCCAAGATTATCCGGAGGACACTGAAGCTTTCTTT.

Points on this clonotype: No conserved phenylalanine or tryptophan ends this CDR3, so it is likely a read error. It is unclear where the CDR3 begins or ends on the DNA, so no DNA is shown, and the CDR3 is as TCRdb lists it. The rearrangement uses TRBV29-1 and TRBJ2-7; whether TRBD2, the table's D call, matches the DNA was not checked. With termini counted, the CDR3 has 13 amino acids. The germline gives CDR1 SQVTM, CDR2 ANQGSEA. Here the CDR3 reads CSVEVMGDYEHYI.

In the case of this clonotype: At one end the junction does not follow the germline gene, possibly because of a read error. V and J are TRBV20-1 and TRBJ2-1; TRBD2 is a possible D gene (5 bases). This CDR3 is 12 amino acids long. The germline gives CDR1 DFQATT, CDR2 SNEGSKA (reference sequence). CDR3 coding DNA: TGCATTGCTGGCCGCGACTATAATGAGCAGTTCTTC. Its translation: CIAGRDYNEQFF.

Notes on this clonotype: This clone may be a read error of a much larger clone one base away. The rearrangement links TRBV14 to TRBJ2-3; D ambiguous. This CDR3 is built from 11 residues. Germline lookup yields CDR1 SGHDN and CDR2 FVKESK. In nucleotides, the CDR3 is TGTGCCAGCAGCTCTGGAGATATGCAGTATTTT. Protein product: CASSSGDMQYF.

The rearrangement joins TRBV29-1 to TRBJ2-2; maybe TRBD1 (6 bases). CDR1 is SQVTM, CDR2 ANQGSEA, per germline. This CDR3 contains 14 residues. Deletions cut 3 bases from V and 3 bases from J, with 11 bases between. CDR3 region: CSVEGAGDTGELFF. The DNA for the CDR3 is TGCAGCGTTGAGGGGGCAGGGGACACCGGGGAGCTGTTTTTT.

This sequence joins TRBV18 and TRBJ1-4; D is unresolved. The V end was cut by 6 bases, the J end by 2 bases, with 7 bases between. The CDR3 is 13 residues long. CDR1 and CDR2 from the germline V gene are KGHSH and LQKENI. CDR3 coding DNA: TGTGCCAGCTCCCGCTCGACTAATGAAAAACTGTTTTTT. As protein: CASSRSTNEKLFF.

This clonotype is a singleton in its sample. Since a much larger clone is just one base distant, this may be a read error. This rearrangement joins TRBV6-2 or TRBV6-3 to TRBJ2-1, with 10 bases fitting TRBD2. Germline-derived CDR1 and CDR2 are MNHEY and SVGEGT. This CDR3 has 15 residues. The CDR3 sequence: CAGTPAGGQVDEQLF. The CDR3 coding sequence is TGTGCCGGAACCCCAGCGGGGGGGCAGGTGGATGAGCAGTTGTTC.

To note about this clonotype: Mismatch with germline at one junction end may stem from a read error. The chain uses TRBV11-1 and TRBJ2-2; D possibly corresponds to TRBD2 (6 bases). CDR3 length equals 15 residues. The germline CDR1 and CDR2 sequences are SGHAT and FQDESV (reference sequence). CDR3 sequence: CASSQLAGSAGELFF. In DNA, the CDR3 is TGTGCCAGCAGCCAACTAGCTGGCAGCGCCGGGGAGTTGTTTTTT. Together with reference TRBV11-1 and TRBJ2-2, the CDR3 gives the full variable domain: EAEVAQSPRYKITEKSQAVAFWCDPISGHATLYWYRQILGQGPELLVQFQDESVVDDSQLPKDRFSAERLKGVDSTLKIQPAELGDSAMYLCASSQLAGSAGELFFGEGSRLTVL.

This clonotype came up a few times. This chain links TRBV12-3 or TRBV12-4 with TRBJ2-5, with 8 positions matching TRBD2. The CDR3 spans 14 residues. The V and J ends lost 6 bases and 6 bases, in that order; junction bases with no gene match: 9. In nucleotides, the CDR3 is TGTGCCAGCAGACTAGGACTAGCTGGGCAGACCCAGTACTTC. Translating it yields CASRLGLAGQTQYF.

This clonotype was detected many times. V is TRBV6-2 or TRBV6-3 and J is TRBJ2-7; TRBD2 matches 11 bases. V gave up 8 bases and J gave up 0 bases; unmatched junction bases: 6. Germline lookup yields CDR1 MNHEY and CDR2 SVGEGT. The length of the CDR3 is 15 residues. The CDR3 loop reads CASGSSGGSSYEQYF. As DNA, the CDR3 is TGTGCCAGCGGATCTAGCGGGGGGAGCTCCTACGAGCAGTACTTC.

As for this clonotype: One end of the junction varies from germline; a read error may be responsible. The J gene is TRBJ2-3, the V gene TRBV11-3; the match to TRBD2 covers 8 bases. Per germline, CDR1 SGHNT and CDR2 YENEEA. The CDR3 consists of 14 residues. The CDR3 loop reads CTSSFRTSTDTQYF. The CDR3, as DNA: TGTACCAGCAGCTTTAGGACTAGCACTGATACGCAGTATTTT.

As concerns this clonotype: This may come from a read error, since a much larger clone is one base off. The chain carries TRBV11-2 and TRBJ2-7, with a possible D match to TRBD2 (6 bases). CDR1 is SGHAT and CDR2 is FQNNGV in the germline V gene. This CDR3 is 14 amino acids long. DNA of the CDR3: TGTGTCAGCGCGGAGGGCTTTCAGTCCTACGAGCAGTACTTC. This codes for CVSAEGFQSYEQYF. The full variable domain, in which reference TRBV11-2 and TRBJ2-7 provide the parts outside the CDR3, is EAGVAQSPRYKIIEKRQSVAFWCNPISGHATLYWYQQILGQGPKLLIQFQNNGVVDDSQLPKDRFSAERLKGVDSTLKIQPAKLEDSAVYLCVSAEGFQSYEQYFGPGTRLTVT.

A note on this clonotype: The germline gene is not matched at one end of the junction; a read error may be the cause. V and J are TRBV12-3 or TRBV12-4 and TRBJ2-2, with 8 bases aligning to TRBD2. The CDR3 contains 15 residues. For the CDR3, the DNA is TGTGCCACCACGAGTGCGGGAGGCCCTTCCGGGGGGCTGTTTTTT. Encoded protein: CATTSAGGPSGGLFF.

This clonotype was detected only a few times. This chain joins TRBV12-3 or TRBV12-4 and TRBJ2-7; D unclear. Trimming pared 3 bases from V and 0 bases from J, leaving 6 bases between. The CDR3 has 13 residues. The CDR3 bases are TGTGCCAGCAGTTTTAGGAGCTCCTACGAGCAGTACTTC. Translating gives CASSFRSSYEQYF.

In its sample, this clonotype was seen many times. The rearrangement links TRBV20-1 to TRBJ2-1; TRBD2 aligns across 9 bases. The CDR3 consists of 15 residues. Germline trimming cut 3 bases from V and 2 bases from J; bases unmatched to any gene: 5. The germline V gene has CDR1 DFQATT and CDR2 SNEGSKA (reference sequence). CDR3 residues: CSARLSGRPYNEQFF. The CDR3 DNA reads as TGCAGTGCTAGGCTTAGCGGGAGACCCTACAATGAGCAGTTCTTC.

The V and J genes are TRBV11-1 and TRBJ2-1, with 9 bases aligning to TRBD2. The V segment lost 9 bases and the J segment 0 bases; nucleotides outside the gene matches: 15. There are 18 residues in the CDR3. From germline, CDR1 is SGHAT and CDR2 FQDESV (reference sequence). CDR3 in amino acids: CARSPELAGRSSYNEQFF. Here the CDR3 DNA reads TGTGCCAGGAGCCCCGAGCTAGCGGGGAGGAGCTCCTACAATGAGCAGTTCTTC.